The sequence of this TCR beta chain was determined in a study of T cells in Graves' hyperthyroidism and ophthalmopathy. Study observations and caveats: Ophthalmopathy and stable hyperthyroidism were separated by a 13 V-J model.

Germline loops: CDR1 MGHDK, CDR2 SYGVNS. This CDR3 contains 14 residues. Trimming stripped 4 bases from V and 10 bases from J, with 14 bases between. RNA transcripts provided the source from which TCR beta CDR3 regions were amplified. With the HTBI primer set, the TCR CDR3 went through a first round of RT-PCR. TCRdb used MiXCR to reprocess the multiplex PCR reads, holding one entry per CDR3 protein. This sample has about 300,000 distinct CDR3 sequences; approximately 19% occur once, and the top ten carry under 40%. About this clonotype itself: Its antigen is still unknown.

Among ophthalmopathy patients, the Clinical Activity Score reached at least 3, the NOSPECS grade reached at least 4, and duration remained under 3 months. Patients were excluded because of uncontrolled infection, other autoimmune disease, pregnancy or lactation. Diagnosis relied on clinical symptoms, serum thyroxine and TRAb, thyroid ultrasound and orbital computed tomography. This clonotype was sampled from a man aged 50 to 59 with Graves' ophthalmopathy. V and J are TRBV25-1 and TRBJ1-6; the D gene is possibly TRBD1 (5 bases). Sequenced: blood. Here the CDR3 reads CASSVHGDGSPLHF. For the CDR3, the DNA is TGTGCCAGCAGTGTCCATGGGGACGGATCACCCCTCCACTTT. Full variable domain (rest looked up from reference TRBV25-1 and TRBJ1-6): EADIYQTPRYLVIGTGKKITLECSQTMGHDKMYWYQQDPGMELHLIHYSYGVNSTEKGDLSSESTVSRIRTEHFPLTLESARPSHTSQYLCASSVHGDGSPLHFGNGTRLTVT.